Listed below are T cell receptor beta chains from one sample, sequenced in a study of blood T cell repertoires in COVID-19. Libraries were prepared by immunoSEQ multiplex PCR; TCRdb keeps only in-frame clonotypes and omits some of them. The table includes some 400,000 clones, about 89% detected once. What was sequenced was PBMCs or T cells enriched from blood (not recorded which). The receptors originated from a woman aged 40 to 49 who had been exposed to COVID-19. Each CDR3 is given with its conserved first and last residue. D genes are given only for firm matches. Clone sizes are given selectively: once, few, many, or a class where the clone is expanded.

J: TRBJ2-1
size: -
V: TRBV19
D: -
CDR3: CASSATGMGHNEQFF
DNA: TGTGCCAGTAGTGCAACAGGGATGGGCCACAATGAGCAGTTCTTC

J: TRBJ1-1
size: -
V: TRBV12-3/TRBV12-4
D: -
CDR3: CASTRGNTEAFF
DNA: TGTGCCAGCACGCGGGGAAACACTGAAGCTTTCTTT

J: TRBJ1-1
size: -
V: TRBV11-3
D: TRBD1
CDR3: CASSLTGGAGTEAFF
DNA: TGTGCCAGCAGCCTCACAGGGGGCGCAGGCACTGAAGCTTTCTTT

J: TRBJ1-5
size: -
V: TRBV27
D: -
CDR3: CASRMTRGLGNQPQHF
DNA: TGTGCCAGCAGGATGACCAGGGGCTTGGGCAATCAGCCCCAGCATTTT

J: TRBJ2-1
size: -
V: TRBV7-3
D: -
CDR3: CASSLRPADNEQFF
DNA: TGTGCCAGCAGCTTAAGGCCTGCGGACAATGAGCAGTTCTTC

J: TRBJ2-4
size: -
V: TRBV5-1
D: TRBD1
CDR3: CASSWGQGKNIQYF
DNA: TGCGCCAGCAGCTGGGGACAGGGTAAAAACATTCAGTACTTC

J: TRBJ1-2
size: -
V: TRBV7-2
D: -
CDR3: CASSLVGRVGKTHYGYTF
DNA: TGTGCCAGCAGCTTAGTAGGCAGGGTAGGAAAAACCCACTATGGCTACACCTTC

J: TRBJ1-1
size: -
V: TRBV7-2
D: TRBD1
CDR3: CASSSGQGALEAFF
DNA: TGTGCCAGCAGCTCGGGACAGGGGGCACTGGAGGCTTTCTTT

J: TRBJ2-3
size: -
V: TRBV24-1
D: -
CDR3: CATSDPGTPSTDTQYF
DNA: TGTGCCACCAGTGACCCCGGGACTCCTAGCACAGATACGCAGTATTTT

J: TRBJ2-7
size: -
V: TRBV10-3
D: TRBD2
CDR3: CAISATSGKEQYF
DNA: TGTGCCATCAGTGCTACTAGCGGGAAGGAGCAGTACTTC

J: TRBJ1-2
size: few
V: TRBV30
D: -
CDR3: CAWSVGDGYTF
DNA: TGTGCCTGGAGTGTAGGGGATGGCTACACCTTC

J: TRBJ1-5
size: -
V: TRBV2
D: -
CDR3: CASSASVNSNQPQHF
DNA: TGTGCCAGCAGTGCCAGTGTTAATAGCAATCAGCCCCAGCATTTT

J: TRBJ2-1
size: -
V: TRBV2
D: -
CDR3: CASSLTNEQFF
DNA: TGTGCCAGCTCACTCACTAATGAGCAGTTCTTC

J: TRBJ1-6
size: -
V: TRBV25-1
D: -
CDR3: CASRLGDSPLHF
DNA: TGTGCCAGTCGATTAGGGGATTCACCCCTCCACTTT

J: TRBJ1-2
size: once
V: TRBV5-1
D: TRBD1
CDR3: CASSLSGTGEGYTF
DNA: TGCGCCAGCAGCTTGAGCGGGACAGGGGAAGGCTACACCTTC

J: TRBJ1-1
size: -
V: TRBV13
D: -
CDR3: CASSNRVEAFF
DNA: TGTGCCAGCAGCAATAGAGTTGAAGCTTTCTTT

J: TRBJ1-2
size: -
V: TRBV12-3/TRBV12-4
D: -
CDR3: CASSPHSGYGYTF
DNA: TGTGCCAGCAGTCCCCACTCCGGCTATGGCTACACCTTC

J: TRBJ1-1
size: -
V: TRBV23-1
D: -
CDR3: CASSHGKNTEAFF
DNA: TGCGCCAGCAGTCACGGGAAGAACACTGAAGCTTTCTTT

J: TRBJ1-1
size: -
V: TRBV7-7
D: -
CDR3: CASSLEQTGRTEAFF
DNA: TGTGCTAGCAGCTTAGAACAAACGGGTCGCACTGAAGCTTTCTTT

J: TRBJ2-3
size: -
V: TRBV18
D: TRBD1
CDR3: CASSRQGVMDTQYF
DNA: TGTGCCAGCTCACGACAGGGGGTGATGGATACGCAGTATTTT

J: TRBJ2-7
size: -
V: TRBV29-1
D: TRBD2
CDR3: CSVGTSGYSYEQYF
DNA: TGCAGCGTGGGGACTAGCGGGTACAGCTACGAGCAGTACTTC

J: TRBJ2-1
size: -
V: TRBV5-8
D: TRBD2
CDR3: CASSRTSGSFSYNEQFF
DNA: TGTGCCAGCAGCCGGACTAGCGGGAGTTTTTCCTACAATGAGCAGTTCTTC

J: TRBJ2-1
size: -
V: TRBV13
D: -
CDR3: CASSFRQLRYNEQFF
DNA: TGTGCCAGCAGCTTTAGACAGTTGAGGTACAATGAGCAGTTCTTC